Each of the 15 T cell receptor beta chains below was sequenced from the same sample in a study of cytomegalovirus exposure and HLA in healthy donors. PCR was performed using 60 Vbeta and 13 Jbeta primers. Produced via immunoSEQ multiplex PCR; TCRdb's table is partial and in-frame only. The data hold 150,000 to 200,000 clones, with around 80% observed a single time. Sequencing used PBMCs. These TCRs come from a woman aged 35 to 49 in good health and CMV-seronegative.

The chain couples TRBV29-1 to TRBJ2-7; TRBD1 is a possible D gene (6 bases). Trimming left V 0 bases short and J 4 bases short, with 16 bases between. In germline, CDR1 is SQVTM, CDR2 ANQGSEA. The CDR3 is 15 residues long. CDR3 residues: CSVEDPWDIAYEQYF. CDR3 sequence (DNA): TGCAGCGTTGAAGACCCCTGGGACATCGCATACGAGCAGTACTTC.

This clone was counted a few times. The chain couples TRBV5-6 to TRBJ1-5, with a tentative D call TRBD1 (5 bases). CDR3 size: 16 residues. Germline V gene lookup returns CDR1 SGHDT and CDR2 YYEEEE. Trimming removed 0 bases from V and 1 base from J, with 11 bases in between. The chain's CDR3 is CASSLGGGTSNQPQHF. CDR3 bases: TGTGCCAGCAGCTTGGGGGGAGGGACCAGCAATCAGCCCCAGCATTTT. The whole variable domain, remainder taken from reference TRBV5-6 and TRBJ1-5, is DAGVTQSPTHLIKTRGQQVTLRCSPKSGHDTVSWYQQALGQGPQFIFQYYEEEERQRGNFPDRFSGHQFPNYSSELNVNALLLGDSALYLCASSLGGGTSNQPQHFGDGTRLSIL.

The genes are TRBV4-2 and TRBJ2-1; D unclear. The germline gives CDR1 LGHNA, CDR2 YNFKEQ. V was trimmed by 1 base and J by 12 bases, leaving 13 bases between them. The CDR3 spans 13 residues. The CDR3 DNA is TGTGCCAGCAGCCAAGGTGCGCGGCCAAGGCAGTTCTTC. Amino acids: CASSQGARPRQFF.

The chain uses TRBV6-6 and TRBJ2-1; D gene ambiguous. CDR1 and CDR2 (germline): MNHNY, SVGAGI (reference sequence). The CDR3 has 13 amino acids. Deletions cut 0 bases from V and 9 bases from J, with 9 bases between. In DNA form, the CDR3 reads TGTGCCAGCAGTTACTCGTCGCCCAGTGAGCAGTTCTTC. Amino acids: CASSYSSPSEQFF.

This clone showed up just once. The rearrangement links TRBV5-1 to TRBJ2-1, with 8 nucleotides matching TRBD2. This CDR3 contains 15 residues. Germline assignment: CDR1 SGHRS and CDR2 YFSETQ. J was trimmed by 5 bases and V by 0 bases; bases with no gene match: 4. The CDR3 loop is CASSLALAGNNEQFF. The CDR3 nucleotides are TGCGCCAGCAGCTTGGCGCTAGCGGGTAACAATGAGCAGTTCTTC.

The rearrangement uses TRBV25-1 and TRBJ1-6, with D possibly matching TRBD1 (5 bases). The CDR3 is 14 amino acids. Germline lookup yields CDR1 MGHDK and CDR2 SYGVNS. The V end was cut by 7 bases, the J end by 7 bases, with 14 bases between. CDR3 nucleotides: TGTGCCAGCACTCTCCCGGGGGGAAATTCACCCCTCCACTTT. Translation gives CASTLPGGNSPLHF.

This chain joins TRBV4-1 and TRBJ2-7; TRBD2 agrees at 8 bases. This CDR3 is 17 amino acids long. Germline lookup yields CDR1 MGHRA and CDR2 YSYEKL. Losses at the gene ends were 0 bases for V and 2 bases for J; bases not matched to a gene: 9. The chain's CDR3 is CASSQEADSGDPYEQYF. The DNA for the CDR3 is TGCGCCAGCAGCCAAGAAGCGGATAGCGGGGACCCCTACGAGCAGTACTTC.

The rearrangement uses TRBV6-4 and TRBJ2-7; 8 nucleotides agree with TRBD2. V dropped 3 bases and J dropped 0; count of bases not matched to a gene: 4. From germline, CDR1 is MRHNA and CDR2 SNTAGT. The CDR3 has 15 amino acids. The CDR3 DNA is TGTGCCAGCAGTGAGGGAAGCGGGAGCTCCTACGAGCAGTACTTC. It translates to CASSEGSGSSYEQYF.

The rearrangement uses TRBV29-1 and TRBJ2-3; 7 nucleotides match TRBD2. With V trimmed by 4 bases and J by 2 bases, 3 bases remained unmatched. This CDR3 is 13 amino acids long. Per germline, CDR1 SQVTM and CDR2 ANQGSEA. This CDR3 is CSVAGGSTDTQYF. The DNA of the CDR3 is TGCAGCGTTGCCGGGGGGTCCACAGATACGCAGTATTTT.

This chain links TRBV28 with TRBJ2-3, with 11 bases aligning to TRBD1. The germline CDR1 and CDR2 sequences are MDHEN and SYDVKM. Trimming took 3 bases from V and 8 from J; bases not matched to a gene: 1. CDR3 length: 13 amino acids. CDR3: CASSLGTGGTQYF. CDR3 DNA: TGTGCCAGCAGTTTGGGGACAGGGGGTACGCAGTATTTT.

CDR3 sequence reads: CASSRQGWRNQPQHF. The CDR3 nucleotides read TGTGCCAGCAGTCGACAGGGATGGCGCAATCAGCCCCAGCATTTT. V and J are TRBV6-4 and TRBJ1-5, with 7 bases aligning to TRBD1. Germline V gives CDR1 MRHNA, CDR2 SNTAGT. V trimming: 5 bases; J trimming: 2 bases; junction bases outside the gene matches: 6. This CDR3 has 15 amino acids.

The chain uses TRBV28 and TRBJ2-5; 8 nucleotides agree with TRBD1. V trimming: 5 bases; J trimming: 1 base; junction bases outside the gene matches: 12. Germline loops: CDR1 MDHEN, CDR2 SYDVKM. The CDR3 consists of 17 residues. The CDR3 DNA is TGTGCCAGCAGTACAAAGGAATTCGGACAGGGCCAAGAGACCCAGTACTTC. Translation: CASSTKEFGQGQETQYF.

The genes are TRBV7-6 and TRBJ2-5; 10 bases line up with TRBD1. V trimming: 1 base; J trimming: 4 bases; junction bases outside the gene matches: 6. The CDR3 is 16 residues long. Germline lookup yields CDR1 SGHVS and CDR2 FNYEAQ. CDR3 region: CASSLVGTGARETQYF. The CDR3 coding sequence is TGTGCCAGCAGCTTAGTTGGGACAGGGGCCCGAGAGACCCAGTACTTC. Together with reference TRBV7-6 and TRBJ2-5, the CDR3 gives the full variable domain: GAGVSQSPRYKVTKRGQDVALRCDPISGHVSLYWYRQALGQGPEFLTYFNYEAQQDKSGLPNDRFSAERPEGSISTLTIQRTEQRDSAMYRCASSLVGTGARETQYFGPGTRLLVL.

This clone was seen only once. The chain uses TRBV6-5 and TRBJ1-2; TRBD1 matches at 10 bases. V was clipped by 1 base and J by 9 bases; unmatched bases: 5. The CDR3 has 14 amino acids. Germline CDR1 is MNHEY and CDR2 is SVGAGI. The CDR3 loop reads CASSYYGTGVSYTF. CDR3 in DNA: TGTGCCAGCAGTTACTATGGGACAGGGGTGAGCTACACCTTC.

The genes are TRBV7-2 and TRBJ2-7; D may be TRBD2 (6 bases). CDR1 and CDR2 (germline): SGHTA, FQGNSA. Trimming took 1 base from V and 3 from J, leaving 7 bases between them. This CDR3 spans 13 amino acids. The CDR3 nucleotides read TGTGCCAGCAGCTTAGGGCGGGGCTACGAGCAGTACTTC. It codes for CASSLGRGYEQYF.